The 5 T cell receptor beta chains in this list originate from one sample, sequenced in a study of blood T cell repertoires in COVID-19. The method was immunoSEQ multiplex PCR; TCRdb's version includes in-frame clones alone and lacks a portion of them. The profile covers around 150,000 clones, with roughly 84% appearing a single time and 8.9% taken by the ten largest. Sequencing was done on a sample of peripheral blood. These receptors were collected from a man in his thirties or forties with COVID-19, enrolled during active disease.

The J gene is TRBJ2-7, the V gene TRBV27; no reliable D call. Per the germline V gene, CDR1 is MNHEY and CDR2 is SMNVEV (reference sequence). The CDR3 runs 13 residues. V lost 4 bases and J lost 3, with 10 bases in between. The CDR3 DNA is TGTGCCAGCAGTTCCCCCCCCTTCTACGAGCAGTACTTC. Amino acids: CASSSPPFYEQYF.

This clone has just a few counts. This chain joins TRBV4-1 and TRBJ2-5; possible D gene TRBD2, 5 bases. Trimming stripped 1 base from V and 1 base from J, with 10 bases between. Germline CDR1 and CDR2: MGHRA and YSYEKL. The CDR3 covers 15 residues. As DNA, the CDR3 is TGCGCCAGCAGCCAAGTGGGGAGCGTCCAAGAGACCCAGTACTTC. It specifies CASSQVGSVQETQYF.

The chain is built from TRBV19 and TRBJ1-5; D is perhaps TRBD1 (5 bases). Looked up from germline, CDR1 is LNHDA and CDR2 is SQIVND (reference sequence). V was trimmed by 4 bases and J by 6 bases, leaving 25 bases between them. This CDR3 contains 18 residues. The CDR3 coding sequence is TGTGCCAGTAGTACTCCTAGCCGGGGGACCGAGAGAGGTCAGCCCCAGCATTTT. It is translated as CASSTPSRGTERGQPQHF.

The chain couples TRBV7-9 to TRBJ2-7, with a weak D call TRBD1 (5 bases). Germline V gives CDR1 SEHNR, CDR2 FQNEAQ (reference sequence). Trimming shortened V by 4 bases and J by 2 bases, and 12 bases separated the two germline ends. The CDR3 totals 14 residues. Here the CDR3 DNA reads TGTGCCAGCAGCTCACAGGACGTGGCCTACGAGCAGTACTTC. Translation: CASSSQDVAYEQYF.

As DNA, the CDR3 is TGTGCCAGCAGACCGACAGGGTTCTATGGCTACACCTTC. Encoded protein: CASRPTGFYGYTF. The chain links TRBV27 to TRBJ1-2; 7 nucleotides match TRBD1. Germline lookup yields CDR1 MNHEY and CDR2 SMNVEV (reference sequence). With 6 bases clipped from V and 4 bases from J, the junction kept 5 bases outside the gene matches. This CDR3 is built from 13 residues.